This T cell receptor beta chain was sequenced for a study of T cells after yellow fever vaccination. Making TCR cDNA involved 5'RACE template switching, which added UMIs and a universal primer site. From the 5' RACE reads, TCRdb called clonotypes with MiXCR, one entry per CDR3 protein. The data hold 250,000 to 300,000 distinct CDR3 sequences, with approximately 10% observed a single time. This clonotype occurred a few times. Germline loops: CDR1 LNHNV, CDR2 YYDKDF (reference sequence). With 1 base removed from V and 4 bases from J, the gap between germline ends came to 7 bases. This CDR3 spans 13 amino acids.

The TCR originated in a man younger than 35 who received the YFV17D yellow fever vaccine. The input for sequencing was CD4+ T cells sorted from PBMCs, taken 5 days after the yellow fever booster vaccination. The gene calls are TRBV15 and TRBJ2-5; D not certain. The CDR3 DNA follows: TGTGCCACCAGCAGAGCTCCAGGAGAGACCCAGTACTTC. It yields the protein CATSRAPGETQYF.